The 30 T cell receptor beta chains presented below share a single source sample, sequenced in a study of human T cells and chemical hapten exposure. MiXCR was run by TCRdb on the RACE reads, yielding one entry per CDR3 protein. Of tens of thousands of distinct CDR3 sequences listed, 30% to 35% are singletons. Sample time point: patch test 1, 2 weeks after DPC sensitization. The treatment here: therapeutic diphenylcyclopropenone sensitization with weekly scalp DPC. The sample was whole blood, taken in connection with sensitization to the hapten diphenylcyclopropenone (DPC). Every receptor here comes from a man aged 35 to 55 with alopecia areata. Some clones in this sample may be carry-over from other donors' samples.

This clonotype has ten or more counts. This chain joins TRBV7-9 and TRBJ2-1, with D perhaps matching TRBD2 (6 bases). Deletions cut 3 bases from V and 8 bases from J, with 14 bases between. There are 14 residues in the CDR3. Germline V lookup: CDR1 SEHNR, CDR2 FQNEAQ (reference sequence). CDR3 coding DNA: TGTGCCAGCAGCTTCCGGACTGGAGGGGATGAGCAGTTCTTC. Its translation: CASSFRTGGDEQFF.

The chain links TRBV6-2 or TRBV6-3 to TRBJ2-3; 8 positions agree with TRBD2. The V gene's germline CDR1 is MNHEY and CDR2 SVGEGT. The CDR3 is 17 amino acids. The J segment lost 0 bases and the V segment lost 4 bases, leaving 9 bases of the junction unmatched. CDR3 region: CASSSRNSGVSTDTQYF. CDR3 nucleotides: TGTGCCAGCAGTTCCCGAAATAGCGGGGTTAGCACAGATACGCAGTATTTT.

The chain links TRBV10-2 to TRBJ1-5; D gene ambiguous. CDR1 WSHSY and CDR2 SAAADI come from the germline V gene. The length of the CDR3 is 14 residues. V lost 2 bases to trimming and J lost 5 bases, with 10 bases between them. The CDR3 reads CASSEGDGYQPQHF. The CDR3 DNA reads as TGCGCCAGCAGTGAGGGGGATGGGTATCAGCCCCAGCATTTT.

This clonotype showed up just a few times. The genes are TRBV20-1 and TRBJ2-3; possible D gene TRBD1, 6 bases. Trimming removed 2 bases from V and 2 bases from J, with 11 bases in between. Germline values: CDR1 DFQATT, CDR2 SNEGSKA (reference sequence). CDR3 size: 14 residues. CDR3 region: CSARRDTATDTQYF. CDR3 DNA: TGCAGTGCTAGAAGGGACACAGCCACAGATACGCAGTATTTT.

The chain links TRBV2 to TRBJ2-2; 15 nucleotides agree with TRBD2. Germline V gives CDR1 SNHLY, CDR2 FYNNEI. With 6 bases clipped from V and 6 bases from J, the junction kept 5 bases outside the gene matches. CDR3 size: 16 residues. CDR3 coding DNA: TGTGCCAGCAGGAGGGGACTAGCGGGAGGACCCGGGGAGCTGTTTTTT. Its protein is CASRRGLAGGPGELFF.

This clonotype was observed a handful of times. The genes are TRBV29-1 and TRBJ2-1; 10 positions agree with TRBD2. Germline CDR1 and CDR2: SQVTM and ANQGSEA. The CDR3 covers 15 residues. V lost 4 bases, J lost 8 bases, and 11 bases stayed unmatched. The CDR3 loop is CSVAPSGSVIDEQFF. The CDR3 DNA sequence: TGCAGCGTTGCCCCTAGCGGGAGCGTCATCGATGAGCAGTTCTTC.

The chain uses TRBV30 and TRBJ2-7; D uncertain. Germline V CDR1 and CDR2: GTSNPN, SVGIG (reference sequence). V dropped 0 bases and J dropped 5 bases, with 5 bases sitting between them. There are 11 residues in the CDR3. CDR3 sequence (DNA): TGTGCCTGGAGTGTTGGGGACGAGCAGTACTTC. Protein product: CAWSVGDEQYF.

The rearrangement links TRBV7-9 to TRBJ2-1, with TRBD2 identical over 11 bases. The CDR3 consists of 16 residues. V shed 6 bases, J shed 5 bases, and the junction held 9 bases outside the gene matches. CDR1 is SEHNR and CDR2 is FQNEAQ in the germline V gene (reference sequence). CDR3 bases: TGTGCCAGCAGTGAGATAGGGACTAGCGGAAACAATGAGCAGTTCTTC. This codes for CASSEIGTSGNNEQFF.

This clonotype showed up just a few times. The chain joins TRBV6-5 to TRBJ2-1; D is unclear. Germline V lookup: CDR1 MNHEY, CDR2 SVGAGI. The CDR3 contains 13 residues. V gave up 6 bases and J gave up 1 base, with 7 bases separating them. As DNA, the CDR3 is TGTGCCAGCAGAACGGCGTCCTACAATGAGCAGTTCTTC. It yields the protein CASRTASYNEQFF.

This clonotype was detected a few times. This chain links TRBV4-3 with TRBJ2-7, with TRBD1 matching over 10 bases. Losses at the gene ends were 1 base for V and 3 bases for J; bases not matched to a gene: 9. Germline values: CDR1 LGHNA, CDR2 YSLEER. This CDR3 is 17 amino acids long. The CDR3 spells CASSQGSGTGEFYEQYF. The CDR3, as DNA: TGCGCCAGCAGCCAAGGCTCCGGGACAGGGGAATTCTACGAGCAGTACTTC.

V gene TRBV6-2 or TRBV6-3 combines with J gene TRBJ2-1; 11 bases fit TRBD2. With 6 bases clipped from V and 8 bases from J, the junction kept 9 bases outside the gene matches. This CDR3 region has 15 residues. CDR1 MNHEY and CDR2 SVGEGT come from the germline V gene. CDR3 loop: CASSATSGSIHEQFF. The CDR3 region has the DNA TGTGCCAGCAGCGCTACTAGCGGGAGTATCCATGAGCAGTTCTTC.

This chain connects TRBV2 to TRBJ1-5; D unclear. The V end was cut by 4 bases, the J end by 7 bases, with 11 bases between. The CDR3 is made up of 13 amino acids. Germline V gene data show CDR1 as SNHLY and CDR2 as FYNNEI. This CDR3 is CASSATAGQPQHF. CDR3 bases: TGTGCCAGCAGTGCCACAGCGGGCCAGCCCCAGCATTTT.

This chain connects TRBV6-1 to TRBJ2-7; 11 positions agree with TRBD2. CDR1 MNHNS and CDR2 SASEGT come from the germline V gene. This CDR3 contains 15 residues. V lost 4 bases to trimming and J lost 4 bases; unmatched junction nucleotides: 6. In DNA form, the CDR3 reads TGTGCCAGCAGTGCCCTAGCGGGAGGACTATACGAGCAGTACTTC. The encoded protein is CASSALAGGLYEQYF.

This clonotype was detected only a few times. The chain's CDR3 is CASSVTGDGYTF. CDR3 bases: TGTGCCAGCAGCGTTACAGGGGATGGCTACACCTTC. The chain combines TRBV7-6 with TRBJ1-2; TRBD1 matches 7 bases. The V segment lost 5 bases and the J segment 6 bases; nucleotides outside the gene matches: 3. Germline CDR1 SGHVS, CDR2 FNYEAQ. CDR3 length: 12 residues.

The chain couples TRBV11-2 to TRBJ2-4; TRBD2 aligns across 12 bases. The junction had 5 bases not matched to a gene; V was cut back by 1 base and J by 4 bases. The CDR3 consists of 17 residues. Germline values: CDR1 SGHAT, CDR2 FQNNGV. The CDR3: CASSLGRTSGTKNIQYF. The CDR3 coding sequence is TGTGCCAGCAGCTTAGGTCGGACTAGCGGGACGAAAAACATTCAGTACTTC. The variable domain in full, completed from reference TRBV11-2 and TRBJ2-4, reads EAGVAQSPRYKIIEKRQSVAFWCNPISGHATLYWYQQILGQGPKLLIQFQNNGVVDDSQLPKDRFSAERLKGVDSTLKIQPAKLEDSAVYLCASSLGRTSGTKNIQYFGAGTRLSVL.

The chain combines TRBV12-3 or TRBV12-4 with TRBJ2-2; no clear D. The ends were cut back, 2 bases at V and 8 bases at J, with 6 bases in the middle. This CDR3 has 12 residues. The CDR3 loop reads CASSLRRGELFF. The CDR3 DNA follows: TGTGCCAGCAGTTTAAGGCGGGGGGAGCTGTTTTTT.

The gene calls are TRBV12-3 or TRBV12-4 and TRBJ2-1, with 8 bases lining up with TRBD2. This CDR3 comprises 13 residues. Losses at the gene ends were 7 bases for V and 12 bases for J; bases not matched to a gene: 11. The CDR3 loop is CASTPRVAGGQFF. CDR3 nucleotide sequence: TGTGCCAGCACCCCCCGGGTTGCGGGGGGGCAGTTCTTC.

Ten or more counts support this clonotype. The chain joins TRBV28 to TRBJ2-7; D is ambiguous. V was clipped by 6 bases and J by 4 bases, with 4 bases between them. The CDR3 totals 10 residues. Germline-derived CDR1 and CDR2 are MDHEN and SYDVKM. CDR3 in amino acids: CASSRYEQYF. CDR3 in DNA: TGTGCCAGCAGCCGGTACGAGCAGTACTTC.

The table lists this clonotype with a few counts. The chain joins TRBV10-1 to TRBJ2-7; 9 bases fit TRBD2. Germline assignment: CDR1 WNHNN and CDR2 SYGVQD (reference sequence). This CDR3 spans 15 amino acids. The V and J ends lost 5 bases and 1 base, in that order; junction bases with no gene match: 6. The CDR3 nucleotides are TGCGCCAGCAGTCCGGAGCGGGAGGCATCCTACGAGCAGTACTTC. Translation: CASSPEREASYEQYF.

The chain has TRBV12-3 or TRBV12-4 and TRBJ2-3, with D unresolved. CDR3 size: 14 residues. Trimming pared 5 bases from V and 0 bases from J, leaving 9 bases between. The CDR3 reads CASSRPYSTDTQYF. CDR3 bases: TGTGCCAGCAGTCGCCCTTATAGCACAGATACGCAGTATTTT.

The CDR3 coding sequence is TGCAGCGTTGTCGGCTACAATGAGCAGTTCTTC. Protein sequence: CSVVGYNEQFF. V gene TRBV29-1 combines with J gene TRBJ2-1; D is undetermined. The CDR3 spans 11 residues. From germline, CDR1 is SQVTM and CDR2 ANQGSEA. Trimming cost V 4 bases and J 3 bases, with 4 bases left between them.

This clonotype appeared once. This chain links TRBV6-1 with TRBJ2-1; no clear D. The germline V and J ends were trimmed by 4 bases and 2 bases, with 6 bases remaining between them. Germline loops: CDR1 MNHNS, CDR2 SASEGT. CDR3 length: 13 amino acids. This chain's CDR3 is CASSGTTYNEQFF. The CDR3 nucleotides read TGTGCCAGCAGTGGGACCACCTACAATGAGCAGTTCTTC.

This clonotype was counted between two and nine times. J is TRBJ1-5 and V is TRBV4-2; the match to TRBD1 covers 9 bases. Germline V gives CDR1 LGHNA, CDR2 YNFKEQ. The trim removed 3 bases at V and 6 bases at J, leaving 3 bases unmatched. The CDR3 has 14 residues. The CDR3 loop is CASSQGTGSQPQHF. CDR3 bases: TGTGCCAGCAGCCAGGGGACAGGGTCTCAGCCCCAGCATTTT.

The chain is built from TRBV3-1 and TRBJ2-2, with no clear D. Between the trimmed V and J ends, which lost 1 base and 0 bases, there was a span of 6 bases. CDR1 is LGHDT, CDR2 YNNKEL, per germline (reference sequence). This CDR3 is built from 15 residues. The CDR3 DNA reads as TGTGCCAGCAGCCAAGGCAGGACGAACACCGGGGAGCTGTTTTTT. Translated, it gives CASSQGRTNTGELFF.

The V gene is TRBV28, the J gene TRBJ1-4, with 8 nucleotides matching TRBD1. CDR3 length equals 15 residues. CDR1 MDHEN and CDR2 SYDVKM come from the germline V gene. Trimming cost V 5 bases and J 8 bases; bases outside gene matches: 10. Here the CDR3 DNA reads TGTGCCAGCAGTGTTCCAGGGGGCGCAGAAGAAAAACTGTTTTTT. It yields the protein CASSVPGGAEEKLFF.

The V gene is TRBV20-1, the J gene TRBJ2-7; 9 positions agree with TRBD2. The CDR3 contains 13 residues. From germline, CDR1 is DFQATT and CDR2 SNEGSKA (reference sequence). The trim removed 7 bases at V and 2 bases at J, leaving 6 bases unmatched. This CDR3 reads CSDRLAATYEQYF. CDR3 in DNA: TGCAGTGACCGACTAGCGGCAACCTACGAGCAGTACTTC.

The gene calls are TRBV28 and TRBJ1-2; D uncertain. The V gene's germline CDR1 is MDHEN and CDR2 SYDVKM. V lost 8 bases and J 5 bases, leaving 9 bases between the germline ends. This CDR3 spans 11 amino acids. CDR3 in amino acids: CASGDIYGYTF. CDR3 DNA sequence: TGTGCCAGCGGCGATATTTATGGCTACACCTTC.

This clonotype was observed a handful of times. V gene TRBV27 combines with J gene TRBJ2-7, with no clear D. The CDR3 extends over 12 amino acids. Trimming took off 6 bases at V and 7 bases at J, with 13 bases between the two ends. Germline loops: CDR1 MNHEY, CDR2 SMNVEV (reference sequence). CDR3 coding DNA: TGTGCCAGCAGCCCACCTATTGGAGAGCAGTACTTC. Translating gives CASSPPIGEQYF.

The chain combines TRBV6-1 with TRBJ1-2, with D possibly being TRBD1 (5 bases). Trimming cost V 3 bases and J 2 bases, with 13 bases left between them. The CDR3 is 15 residues long. Germline V gene sequence: CDR1 MNHNS, CDR2 SASEGT. In DNA, the CDR3 is TGTGCCAGCAGTGAGACAAGGGGCGAAAACTATGGCTACACCTTC. This codes for CASSETRGENYGYTF.

The gene calls are TRBV10-3 and TRBJ2-1; TRBD2 is a possible D gene (5 bases). The V gene's germline CDR1 is ENHRY and CDR2 SYGVKD. CDR3 length equals 11 residues. Trimming stripped 10 bases from V and 12 bases from J, with 16 bases between. The CDR3 region is CATAQDFLQFF. In DNA form, the CDR3 reads TGTGCCACAGCCCAGGACTTCCTGCAGTTCTTC.